This T cell receptor (beta chain) was identified during a study of blood T cell repertoires in COVID-19 (dated by TCRdb to 2020 to 2022). Background for the entire study: Collaborator samples came from the United States, Italy and Spain and covered acute and convalescent phases of COVID-19. The prospective study material was composed of cDNA or gDNA derived from T cells, B-cell-depleted T cells, or PBMCs. Subjects who had been exposed to COVID-19, were actively infected with it, or had recovered from it provided the deeply sampled blood TCRbeta repertoires that made up the dataset. The repertoires were made available in a free public database intended to serve as a resource for research on the immune response to SARS-CoV-2. Samples came from the ongoing ImmuneRACE study (first 160 participants) plus 1,254 subjects from 6 global collaborators. The sample metadata nearly always contained a de-identified subject ID, COVID-19 status, age in years and sex. Where available, HLA class I and class II types were obtained from metadata supplied by the sample provider rather than from assay-based typing.

Participants in the prospective study were aged about 18 to 95 years, lived in about two dozen United States geographic areas, and enrolled through a virtual design. In the prospective study, cohorts were assigned on the basis of participant-reported clinical history obtained from a screening survey and a study questionnaire. For ImmuneRACE Cohort 3, a participant was defined as recovered based on two consecutive negative NP/OP PCR tests, clearance by a healthcare professional, or resolution of symptoms. Each participant in the prospective study had whole blood, serum and a nasopharyngeal or oropharyngeal swab collected by mobile phlebotomists. Additional blood draws and questionnaires over an approximately 2-month period could optionally be provided by prospective study participants. Before DNA extraction, prospective study blood samples were shipped either frozen or at room temperature. Points on this clone: This clone's antigen is unknown. Per-base qualities were not stored, and no clone one base away is much larger.

What the research found in general, with its limitations: How much clinical and demographic metadata was included differed by source and by participant, and the metadata was provided uncurated.

TCRbeta CDR3 regions were amplified from genomic DNA by means of the immunoSEQ Assay, a bias-controlled multiplex PCR. The original pipeline was this. Nucleated cell counts per sample were estimated from amplification of reference gene primers within the assay. Sequence reads were collapsed and filtered to measure the absolute abundance of every unique TCRbeta CDR3 rearrangement. For each sample, productive Simpson clonality was calculated as the square root of Simpson's diversity index across productive rearrangements. In TCRdb, the immuneACCESS table is reduced to in-frame sequences with V and J assigned. These tables do not hold every clone; where another copy was compared, an unresolved V gene accounts for under half, and the others remain unexplained. V, J and clone size are taken as reported in that table, and D and trimming were inferred from the DNA itself. This sample gives roughly 160,000 clones in total; more than 65% of them show up just once. Around a sixth of the sample is in the top ten clones.

The CDR3, cysteine through phenylalanine, is 12 amino acids long. Only the CDR3 region is kept as DNA, spanning 36 bases read in frame from base 1. CDR1 and CDR2 were assigned from the germline V gene as SGHDT and YYEEEE. V is pruned by 5 bases and J by 6 bases, leaving 5 bases of the junction without a gene match. The V gene is TRBV5-6 and the J gene is TRBJ2-7, with 7 bases aligning to TRBD1. The receptor was derived from a man aged 60 to 75 who had recovered from COVID-19. Sample: PBMCs or T cells enriched from blood (not recorded which). At the DNA level, the sequence is TGTGCCAGCAGTTTTACAGGGGTCGAGCAGTACTTC. This gives the protein CASSFTGVEQYF.